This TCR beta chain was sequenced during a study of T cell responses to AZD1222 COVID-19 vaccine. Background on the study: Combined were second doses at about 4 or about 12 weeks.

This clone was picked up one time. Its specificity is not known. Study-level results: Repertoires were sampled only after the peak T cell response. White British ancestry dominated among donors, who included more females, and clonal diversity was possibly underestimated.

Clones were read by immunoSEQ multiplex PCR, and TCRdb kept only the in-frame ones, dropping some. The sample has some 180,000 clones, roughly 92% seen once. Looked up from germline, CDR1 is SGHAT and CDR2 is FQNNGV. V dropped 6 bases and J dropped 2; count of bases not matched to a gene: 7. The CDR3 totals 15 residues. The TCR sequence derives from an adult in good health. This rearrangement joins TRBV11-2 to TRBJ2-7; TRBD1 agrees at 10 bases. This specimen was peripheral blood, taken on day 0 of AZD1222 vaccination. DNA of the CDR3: TGTGCCAGCAGAGAGGGACAGGGGCGGACCTACGAGCAGTACTTC. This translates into CASREGQGRTYEQYF.